Included here is one T cell receptor beta chain sequence, with context. Its specificity is unknown. The sample is drawn from a study of CXCR3-negative and CXCR3-positive naive CD8 T cells. Study-wide findings and caveats: The study found more hydrophobic TRB CDR3s in CXCR3-positive naive cells than in CXCR3-negative naive cells.

The study sorted every CD8+ T cell subset in triplicate at 250,000 to 300,000 cells each. Via 5' RACE with UMI labels, TRB cDNA libraries were prepared. TCRdb reprocessed the 5' RACE reads and reports one entry per CDR3 protein, with no DNA. The sample totals about 80,000 distinct CDR3 sequences. The length of the CDR3 is 18 residues. CDR1 and CDR2 (germline): MNHEY, SMNVEV (reference sequence). The chain recombines TRBV27 with TRBJ2-7; TCRdb returns TRBD1, unconfirmable since there is no DNA. The receptor comes from a human donor in good health. Some clones in this sample may be carry-over from other donors' samples. Sequencing input: naive CXCR3- CD8+ T cells from blood. Noted subset: CD45RO-CCR7+CD27+CD95- naive CD8+ T cells lacking CXCR3 (TNR3-). The CDR3 protein is CASSSDSRSDRGRYEQYF.